Each of the 27 T cell receptor beta chains below was sequenced from the same sample in a study of blood T cell repertoires in COVID-19 (dated by TCRdb to the early 2020s). The library was made by the immunoSEQ multiplex PCR assay. Not all clones reach the TCRdb copy of this immuneACCESS table, which keeps in-frame sequences only. Checked studies attribute under half of the gap to unresolved V genes and leave the rest unexplained. The sample table lists about 280,000 clones, about nine tenths of them with a count of one. Over 3.5% of the sample rests with the top ten. Sequencing used PBMCs or T cells enriched from blood (not recorded which). These receptors were collected from a woman between 25 and 40 years old with acute COVID-19.

The CDR3 spells CASSGRAYNEQFF. Here the CDR3 DNA reads TGTGCCAGTAGCGGGAGGGCCTACAATGAGCAGTTCTTC. The chain employs TRBV5-6 and TRBJ2-1; 11 bases line up with TRBD2. The CDR3 consists of 13 residues. Unmatched junction bases numbered 0, after V lost 8 bases and J lost 2 bases. Per the germline V gene, CDR1 is SGHDT and CDR2 is YYEEEE.

This chain uses TRBV21-1 with TRBJ1-1; the DNA was not used to check the table's D call, TRBD1. TRBV21-1 is a listed pseudogene. This CDR3 comprises 16 residues. The CDR3 DNA reads as TGTGCCAGCAGCGCCCGGGTCAGGGGGAGAGATACTGAAGCTTTCTTT. This codes for CASSARVRGRDTEAFF.

The rearrangement uses TRBV5-1 and TRBJ2-3; 7 bases align to TRBD2. J lost 3 bases, V lost 6 bases, and 7 bases had no gene match. The CDR3 sequence is 14 residues long. Per the germline V gene, CDR1 is SGHRS and CDR2 is YFSETQ. CDR3: CASKAGEATDTQYF. The CDR3 region has the DNA TGCGCCAGCAAGGCGGGGGAGGCTACAGATACGCAGTATTTT.

The rearrangement joins TRBV4-3 to TRBJ2-3, with TRBD1 matching 7 bases. The CDR3 runs 15 residues. Germline CDR1 reads LGHNA; CDR2 reads YSLEER. V lost 4 bases and J lost 2; bases outside the gene matches: 6. The CDR3 spells CASSLRDSFTDTQYF. The DNA for the CDR3 is TGCGCCAGCAGCCTCCGGGACAGCTTCACAGATACGCAGTATTTT.

The chain employs TRBV3-1 (or the pseudogene TRBV3-2) and TRBJ1-5, with 7 bases fitting TRBD1. The CDR3 runs 17 residues. Per the germline V gene, CDR1 is LGHDT and CDR2 is YNNKEL (reference sequence). The ends lost 7 bases at V and 1 base at J; junction bases unmatched: 13. The CDR3 protein is CASNCSWDRPSNQPQHF. CDR3 coding DNA: TGTGCCAGCAACTGCAGCTGGGACAGACCGAGCAATCAGCCCCAGCATTTT.

This sequence joins TRBV11-3 and TRBJ1-1; 7 nucleotides agree with TRBD1. The CDR3 totals 13 residues. CDR1 is SGHNT, CDR2 YENEEA, per germline. The trim removed 5 bases at V and 3 bases at J, leaving 3 bases unmatched. CDR3 in amino acids: CASSTQGDTEAFF. The CDR3 DNA reads TGTGCCAGCAGCACCCAGGGGGACACTGAAGCTTTCTTT.

This clone appeared a few times. The chain couples TRBV27 to TRBJ1-4; 9 nucleotides match TRBD1. Germline-derived CDR1 and CDR2 are MNHEY and SMNVEV (reference sequence). J gave up 4 bases and V 3 bases, and 3 bases lay outside the gene matches. The CDR3 length is 15 residues. The CDR3 sequence: CASSFSTGGNEKLFF. Here the CDR3 DNA reads TGTGCCAGCAGTTTCTCGACAGGGGGTAATGAAAAACTGTTTTTT.

The CDR3 spells CASSLGRWVEVTEAFF. The CDR3 DNA is TGTGCCAGCAGCTTAGGTCGTTGGGTTGAGGTTACTGAAGCTTTCTTT. V is TRBV7-9 and J is TRBJ1-1; D is uncertain. Trimming left V 1 base short and J 5 bases short, with 17 bases between. In germline, CDR1 is SEHNR, CDR2 FQNEAQ (reference sequence). The CDR3 extends over 16 amino acids.

This clone was seen more than once but under ten times. The rearrangement links TRBV5-1 to TRBJ2-7; TRBD2 matches 8 bases. CDR3 length: 15 residues. The V gene end was trimmed by 4 bases and the J gene end by 0 bases; junction bases not matched to a gene: 6. CDR1 and CDR2 from the germline V gene are SGHRS and YFSETQ. The CDR3 bases are TGCGCCAGCAGCAGAGCGGGAGAGATCTCCTACGAGCAGTACTTC. This codes for CASSRAGEISYEQYF.

The rearrangement links TRBV19 to TRBJ1-1; D remains ambiguous. V lost 2 bases, J lost 2 bases, and 18 bases lay in between. CDR1 is LNHDA, CDR2 SQIVND, per germline (reference sequence). The CDR3 contains 17 residues. In DNA form, the CDR3 reads TGTGCCAGTAGTATATCCAATTACCCCCAGTTCAACACTGAAGCTTTCTTT. As protein: CASSISNYPQFNTEAFF. Together with reference TRBV19 and TRBJ1-1, the CDR3 gives the full variable domain: DGGITQSPKYLFRKEGQNVTLSCEQNLNHDAMYWYRQDPGQGLRLIYYSQIVNDFQKGDIAEGYSVSREKKESFPLTVTSAQKNPTAFYLCASSISNYPQFNTEAFFGQGTRLTVV.

The rearrangement links TRBV28 to TRBJ2-1; 7 bases are shared with TRBD1. This CDR3 contains 13 residues. Losses at the gene ends were 3 bases for V and 4 bases for J; bases not matched to a gene: 0. Germline loops: CDR1 MDHEN, CDR2 SYDVKM. The chain's CDR3 is CASSLGQYNEQFF. CDR3 nucleotides: TGTGCCAGCAGTTTGGGACAGTACAATGAGCAGTTCTTC.

The chain is built from TRBV18 and TRBJ1-1; 7 bases line up with TRBD1. V lost 5 bases to trimming and J lost 1 base; unmatched junction nucleotides: 4. The CDR3 extends over 14 amino acids. Germline V gene sequence: CDR1 KGHSH, CDR2 LQKENI. For the CDR3, the DNA is TGTGCCAGCTCAGCAGGGGGAAGGAACACTGAAGCTTTCTTT. Residues: CASSAGGRNTEAFF. The full variable domain, rest sourced from reference TRBV18 and TRBJ1-1, is NAGVMQNPRHLVRRRGQEARLRCSPMKGHSHVYWYRQLPEEGLKFMVYLQKENIIDESGMPKERFSAEFPKEGPSILRIQQVVRGDSAAYFCASSAGGRNTEAFFGQGTRLTVV.

The J gene is TRBJ2-3, the V gene TRBV11-3; 10 positions agree with TRBD2. Trimming at V came to 5 bases and at J to 1 base, leaving 9 bases not matched to a gene. The CDR3 contains 17 residues. Germline loops: CDR1 SGHNT, CDR2 YENEEA. CDR3 protein: CASSKTVAGGGTDTQYF. CDR3 coding DNA: TGTGCCAGCAGCAAGACCGTAGCGGGAGGTGGCACAGATACGCAGTATTTT.

This chain uses TRBV5-4 with TRBJ2-7, with TRBD2 matching 9 bases. Germline CDR1 is SGHNT and CDR2 is YYREEE (reference sequence). The CDR3 has 15 residues. With V trimmed by 0 bases and J by 5 bases, 6 bases remained unmatched. CDR3 DNA: TGTGCCAGCAGCTTGGCCGGGACTAGCTTCCACGAGCAGTACTTC. Its translation is CASSLAGTSFHEQYF.

Notes on this clone: The same CDR3 arises from other DNA sequences in this sample as well. The chain couples TRBV18 to TRBJ1-1; no firm D call. Germline V lookup: CDR1 KGHSH, CDR2 LQKENI. The CDR3 length is 13 residues. V was trimmed by 2 bases and J by 1 base, leaving 5 bases between them. DNA for the CDR3: TGTGCCAGCTCACCAACAGAGAACACTGAAGCTTTCTTT. Translated, it gives CASSPTENTEAFF.

V usage is TRBV7-2 and J usage is TRBJ1-2; tentative D call: TRBD1 (5 bases). The germline V gene has CDR1 SGHTA and CDR2 FQGNSA. The CDR3 contains 15 residues. V lost 5 bases, J lost 8 bases, and 21 bases lay in between. CDR3: CASSPGGVLGEGYTF. CDR3 nucleotide sequence: TGTGCCAGCAGCCCCGGGGGAGTTCTGGGGGAGGGCTACACCTTC.

V and J are TRBV7-8 and TRBJ2-7; no definite D call. Trimming cost V 1 base and J 2 bases, with 9 bases left between them. Germline V gene data show CDR1 as SGHVS and CDR2 as FQNEAQ. This CDR3 region has 14 residues. The CDR3 DNA reads TGTGCCAGCAGCTTAGGTCTTCTTACCTACGAGCAGTACTTC. This sequence encodes CASSLGLLTYEQYF.

V is TRBV28 and J is TRBJ1-1; D might be TRBD1 (5 bases). CDR1 and CDR2 from the germline V gene are MDHEN and SYDVKM. Trimming took off 8 bases at V and 4 bases at J, with 11 bases between the two ends. The CDR3 sequence is 12 residues long. CDR3 nucleotides: TGTGCCAGCTCGGGGGATGGCACTGAAGCTTTCTTT. Protein sequence: CASSGDGTEAFF.

The rearrangement joins TRBV11-2 to TRBJ1-4; D not certain. Germline V lookup: CDR1 SGHAT, CDR2 FQNNGV. The CDR3 is 14 residues long. Between the trimmed V and J ends, which lost 3 bases and 6 bases, there was a span of 11 bases. The CDR3 DNA sequence: TGTGCCAGCAGCTTTACGGGTTGGGATGAAAAACTGTTTTTT. It yields the protein CASSFTGWDEKLFF.

The J gene is TRBJ2-1, the V gene TRBV30; 10 bases match TRBD2. CDR3 size: 13 residues. V gave up 5 bases and J gave up 6 bases; unmatched junction bases: 4. Germline V gene sequence: CDR1 GTSNPN, CDR2 SVGIG (reference sequence). The CDR3 region is CAWWTSGFNEQFF. For the CDR3, the DNA is TGTGCCTGGTGGACTAGCGGCTTCAATGAGCAGTTCTTC.

The rearrangement joins TRBV10-3 to TRBJ1-3; possible D gene TRBD1, 5 bases. The CDR3 has 16 amino acids. The germline V gene encodes CDR1 ENHRY and CDR2 SYGVKD. V lost 4 bases and J lost 0, with 13 bases in between. In DNA, the CDR3 is TGTGCCATCAGTGGTAAAGGGGCGCTCTCTGGAAACACCATATATTTT. It specifies CAISGKGALSGNTIYF.

V usage is TRBV5-6 and J usage is TRBJ1-2, with D tentatively TRBD1 (5 bases). Germline V CDR1 and CDR2: SGHDT, YYEEEE. V was clipped by 0 bases and J by 1 base, with 7 bases between them. This CDR3 spans 14 amino acids. The CDR3 region is CASSLGRVNYGYTF. The CDR3, as DNA: TGTGCCAGCAGCTTGGGCAGGGTTAACTATGGCTACACCTTC.

The chain recombines TRBV10-2 with TRBJ2-3; TRBD1 agrees at 8 bases. CDR1 is WSHSY and CDR2 is SAAADI in the germline V gene. V shed 6 bases and J 3 bases; nucleotides not matched to a gene: 11. The CDR3 totals 16 residues. The CDR3 nucleotides read TGCGCCAGCAGACCGGAAGGGACAGGCACAACAGATACGCAGTATTTT. Encoded protein: CASRPEGTGTTDTQYF.

The V call is TRBV10-3, the J call TRBJ2-7, with 12 bases matching TRBD1. CDR1 is ENHRY and CDR2 is SYGVKD in the germline V gene. The CDR3 consists of 16 residues. The V segment lost 0 bases and the J segment 6 bases; nucleotides outside the gene matches: 6. This CDR3 reads CAISESPGQGAAEQYF. The CDR3 bases are TGTGCCATCAGTGAGTCCCCGGGACAGGGGGCTGCCGAGCAGTACTTC.

In this sample, this clone turned up a few times. V usage is TRBV6-4 and J usage is TRBJ2-1, with 10 nucleotides matching TRBD2. The CDR3 contains 15 residues. V lost 0 bases, J lost 6 bases, and 2 bases stayed unmatched. Germline assignment: CDR1 MRHNA and CDR2 SNTAGT. CDR3 bases: TGTGCCAGCAGTGACTCTCCTAGCGGGAGCAATGAGCAGTTCTTC. It encodes CASSDSPSGSNEQFF.

This clone occurred a few times. The chain joins TRBV5-1 to TRBJ2-2, with 11 bases aligning to TRBD1. V lost 5 bases, J lost 4 bases, and 4 bases stayed unmatched. This CDR3 is 15 amino acids long. The germline gives CDR1 SGHRS, CDR2 YFSETQ. As DNA, the CDR3 is TGCGCCAGCAGGCCCGGGACAGGGGGCACCGGGGAGCTGTTTTTT. Translating gives CASRPGTGGTGELFF. Together with reference TRBV5-1 and TRBJ2-2, the CDR3 gives the full variable domain: KAGVTQTPRYLIKTRGQQVTLSCSPISGHRSVSWYQQTPGQGLQFLFEYFSETQRNKGNFPGRFSGRQFSNSRSEMNVSTLELGDSALYLCASRPGTGGTGELFFGEGSRLTVL.

The V gene is TRBV19, the J gene TRBJ1-5, with D unresolved. The CDR3 extends over 13 amino acids. V was clipped by 1 base and J by 6 bases, with 7 bases between them. The germline V gene has CDR1 LNHDA and CDR2 SQIVND (reference sequence). In nucleotides, the CDR3 is TGTGCCAGTAGTATAGCCCACGGTCAGCCCCAGCATTTT. The encoded protein is CASSIAHGQPQHF.